These 10 T cell receptor beta chains originate from one sample sequenced in a study of type 1 regulatory T cells. MiXCR, run by TCRdb on the reads, gives a single entry per CDR3 protein. Of 80,000 to 100,000 distinct CDR3 sequences in the sample, roughly 30% were seen once. What was sequenced was CD4+ T cells, either the whole sample or a sorted fraction (not recorded which). The receptors derive from a human donor in good health.

This clonotype has just a few counts. The chain is built from TRBV12-3 or TRBV12-4 and TRBJ2-1, with TRBD2 matching over 8 bases. The CDR3 sequence is 15 residues long. V lost 5 bases and J lost 4; bases outside the gene matches: 7. The chain's CDR3 is CASSGGTSGYNEQFF. In DNA, the CDR3 is TGTGCCAGCAGTGGCGGCACTAGCGGTTACAATGAGCAGTTCTTC.

The genes are TRBV6-5 and TRBJ1-5; D call uncertain. Germline CDR1 reads MNHEY; CDR2 reads SVGAGI. The ends were cut back, 2 bases at V and 1 base at J, with 3 bases in the middle. The CDR3 spans 13 residues. This CDR3 is CASSYESNQPQHF. The CDR3 region has the DNA TGTGCCAGCAGTTACGAAAGCAATCAGCCCCAGCATTTT.

This clonotype turned up a few times. The chain joins TRBV30 to TRBJ1-1, with D perhaps TRBD1 (5 bases). The germline V and J ends were trimmed by 4 bases and 4 bases, with 10 bases remaining between them. Per germline, CDR1 GTSNPN and CDR2 SVGIG (reference sequence). The CDR3 contains 12 residues. This CDR3 is CAWMKGTTEAFF. The CDR3 DNA is TGTGCCTGGATGAAGGGGACCACTGAAGCTTTCTTT.

The chain employs TRBV10-3 and TRBJ2-5, with 7 bases lining up with TRBD2. Germline-derived CDR1 and CDR2 are ENHRY and SYGVKD. The CDR3 spans 13 residues. V lost 8 bases to trimming and J lost 6 bases; unmatched junction nucleotides: 9. The CDR3 spells CAIARGEVKTQYF. The CDR3 DNA reads as TGTGCCATCGCTCGGGGGGAGGTAAAGACCCAGTACTTC.

The chain is built from TRBV19 and TRBJ2-5; 11 nucleotides align to TRBD2. J was trimmed by 1 base and V by 4 bases; bases with no gene match: 5. CDR1 and CDR2 from the germline V gene are LNHDA and SQIVND (reference sequence). The CDR3 covers 16 residues. Here the CDR3 reads CASSTTSGAPQETQYF. The CDR3 nucleotides read TGTGCCAGTAGTACGACTAGCGGGGCCCCCCAAGAGACCCAGTACTTC. The full variable domain, its missing parts supplied by reference TRBV19 and TRBJ2-5, is DGGITQSPKYLFRKEGQNVTLSCEQNLNHDAMYWYRQDPGQGLRLIYYSQIVNDFQKGDIAEGYSVSREKKESFPLTVTSAQKNPTAFYLCASSTTSGAPQETQYFGPGTRLLVL.

This clonotype came up a few times. The chain links TRBV12-5 to TRBJ2-2; possible D gene TRBD2, 6 bases. Trimming pared 7 bases from V and 4 bases from J, leaving 13 bases between. This CDR3 spans 14 amino acids. Looked up from germline, CDR1 is LGHNT and CDR2 is FRNRAP. The chain's CDR3 is CASAQRDFTGELFF. The CDR3, as DNA: TGTGCTAGTGCGCAACGGGACTTCACCGGGGAGCTGTTTTTT.

This chain connects TRBV10-3 to TRBJ1-3; perhaps TRBD1 as D (6 bases). Trimming cost V 3 bases and J 0 bases, with 12 bases left between them. Per germline, CDR1 ENHRY and CDR2 SYGVKD. The CDR3 contains 16 residues. The CDR3 reads CAISDGQFNSGNTIYF. DNA for the CDR3: TGTGCCATCAGTGACGGACAGTTCAACTCTGGAAACACCATATATTTT.

V gene TRBV13 combines with J gene TRBJ1-2, with D unclear. Per the germline V gene, CDR1 is PRHDT and CDR2 is FYEKMQ (reference sequence). Between the trimmed V and J ends, which lost 0 bases and 4 bases, there was a span of 12 bases. The CDR3 is made up of 15 amino acids. In nucleotides, the CDR3 is TGTGCCAGCAGCTTAGGGACACCAATGGGCTATGGCTACACCTTC. It yields the protein CASSLGTPMGYGYTF.

The table lists this clonotype with a count of one. The junction and the germline gene differ at one end; a read error may be behind it. The rearrangement links TRBV18 to TRBJ2-1, with D possibly being TRBD2 (6 bases). CDR1 is KGHSH and CDR2 is LQKENI in the germline V gene. CDR3 length equals 14 residues. The CDR3 DNA follows: TGCGCCAGCTCACAAACGGGAGTGGACAATGAGCAGTTCTTC. Amino acids: CASSQTGVDNEQFF.

This clonotype has at least ten counts. The chain carries TRBV3-1 and TRBJ2-5; perhaps TRBD2 as D (5 bases). With 0 bases removed from V and 4 bases from J, the gap between germline ends came to 12 bases. The CDR3 has 15 residues. Germline values: CDR1 LGHDT, CDR2 YNNKEL (reference sequence). The chain's CDR3 is CASSQDGLGLETQYF. CDR3 coding DNA: TGTGCCAGCAGCCAAGATGGGCTAGGACTAGAGACCCAGTACTTC.